Included here is one TCR beta chain sequence, with context. The antigen remains undetermined. The donors were members of the validation cohort, which comprised 90 to 150 subjects and was separate from the first cohort of some 680 subjects. V lost 2 bases and J lost 4, with 17 bases in between. This CDR3 has 16 amino acids. Germline-derived CDR1 and CDR2 are MNHNS and SASEGT. This record comes from a study of cytomegalovirus exposure and HLA in healthy donors. The method was immunoSEQ multiplex PCR; TCRdb's version includes in-frame clones alone and lacks a portion of them. The repertoire holds 300,000 to 350,000 clones, with approximately 85% as singletons. Regarding the study as a whole: Most TCR sequences were uncommon, yet certain public TCRs appeared in many donors.

This TCR was sampled from a man aged 30 to 39 in good health and CMV-seronegative. The chain recombines TRBV6-1 with TRBJ1-2; tentative D call: TRBD1 (6 bases). The sequencing sample was made of PBMCs. The chain's CDR3 is CASSELGTFRGYGYTF. DNA for the CDR3: TGTGCCAGCAGTGAACTAGGGACCTTCAGGGGCTATGGCTACACCTTC.